This record concerns one T cell receptor (beta chain) sequence. The sample is drawn from a study of blood T cells in healthy people across ages. For the second PCR, which ran for about 6 to 12 cycles, a sample-barcoded 5' primer and a J-beta primer mix were used. One entry per CDR3 protein results from TCRdb running MiXCR on the 5' RACE reads. This table holds hundreds of thousands of distinct CDR3 sequences, over 45% found once. The germline V and J ends were trimmed by 4 bases and 5 bases, with 18 bases remaining between them. The CDR3 covers 15 residues. Germline V gene sequence: CDR1 SGHRS, CDR2 YFSETQ.

This receptor was identified in a man younger than 40 in good health. The sample consisted of blood. This chain links TRBV5-1 with TRBJ2-5; possibly TRBD1 for D (10 bases). CDR3 bases: TGCGCCAGCAGCCTAGCGGGACAGGGGTCGGAGACCCAGTACTTC. Protein product: CASSLAGQGSETQYF.